This T cell receptor beta chain derives from a study of cytomegalovirus exposure and HLA in healthy donors. The study's findings and limits: The study labeled more than 150 TCR beta chains cytomegalovirus-associated. High sensitivity and specificity were reportedly achieved when the classifier diagnosed cytomegalovirus status.

Concerning this clone: Antigen: not known.

Primers included in the PCR were 60 Vbeta and 13 Jbeta primers. TCRdb's table, derived via immunoSEQ multiplex PCR, lists solely in-frame clones and lacks some. The table lists approximately 92,000 clones, over 75% of them singletons. From germline, CDR1 is SNHLY and CDR2 FYNNEI. The V end was cut by 4 bases, the J end by 7 bases, with 7 bases between. This CDR3 region has 11 residues. The chain recombines TRBV2 with TRBJ1-2, with unresolved D. The sequence was collected from a girl aged 2-10 years in good health and CMV-seropositive. Sequencing was carried out using PBMCs. The CDR3 DNA is TGTGCCAGCAGTGTTCTAGCTGGCTACACCTTC. Translating gives CASSVLAGYTF.